This TCR beta chain was captured in a study of cytomegalovirus exposure and HLA in healthy donors. V shed 6 bases and J shed 2 bases, with 7 bases lying between them. Germline values: CDR1 WNHNN, CDR2 SYGVQD (reference sequence). The CDR3 sequence is 13 residues long. The PCR was carried out with 60 Vbeta primers and 13 Jbeta primers. The repertoire was sequenced with immunoSEQ multiplex PCR; TCRdb's copy has only in-frame clones and lacks some. The sample carries around 120,000 clones, roughly 80% recorded once. The chain recombines TRBV10-1 with TRBJ2-2; D is ambiguous. Sequenced sample: PBMCs. The source is a female donor in good health and CMV-seropositive. DNA of the CDR3: TGCGCCAGCAGCCTGACTAACACCGGGGAGCTGTTTTTT. Residues: CASSLTNTGELFF.